This passage covers 16 T cell receptor beta chains from one sample sequenced in a study of cytomegalovirus exposure and HLA in healthy donors. The primer mix had 60 Vbeta and 13 Jbeta primers. Only in-frame clones appear in the TCRdb table, and some are missing; sequencing was by immunoSEQ multiplex PCR. The profile covers around 160,000 clones, with almost 80% appearing a single time and approximately 6.3% taken by the ten largest. The sample was PBMCs. These receptors originate from a woman in her thirties or forties in good health and CMV-seropositive.

The chain combines TRBV4-1 with TRBJ1-2, with 7 bases matching TRBD1. The CDR3 loop spans 14 amino acids. Germline lookup yields CDR1 MGHRA and CDR2 YSYEKL. Trimming removed 1 base from V and 5 bases from J; junction bases left unmatched: 4. The CDR3 coding sequence is TGCGCCAGCAGCCAAGTTCTGGGACAGTATGGCTACACCTTC. Its protein is CASSQVLGQYGYTF.

The chain carries TRBV7-3 and TRBJ2-1; TRBD2 matches at 9 bases. V trimming: 4 bases; J trimming: 9 bases; junction bases outside the gene matches: 13. Germline CDR1 is SGHTA and CDR2 is FQGTGA. The CDR3 runs 16 residues. The CDR3 protein is CASSSTGTSMVGEQFF. The CDR3 DNA follows: TGTGCCAGCAGCTCAACCGGGACTAGCATGGTGGGTGAGCAGTTCTTC.

The V and J genes are TRBV6-6 and TRBJ1-2; D may be TRBD1 (6 bases). Per germline, CDR1 MNHNY and CDR2 SVGAGI (reference sequence). Trimming cost V 6 bases and J 7 bases, with 21 bases left between them. The length of the CDR3 is 15 residues. Here the CDR3 reads CASSHLTGSQSGYTF. In DNA, the CDR3 is TGTGCCAGCAGCCACCTAACAGGGTCACAATCTGGCTACACCTTC.

This clone was counted a few times. This chain links TRBV6-1 with TRBJ2-7; a possible D gene is TRBD2 (5 bases). V lost 1 base and J lost 3, with 10 bases in between. CDR1 and CDR2 from the germline V gene are MNHNS and SASEGT. This CDR3 has 14 amino acids. CDR3 coding DNA: TGTGCCAGCAGTGAAGAGGCAGACTACTACGAGCAGTACTTC. Translation gives CASSEEADYYEQYF.

This chain links TRBV28 with TRBJ1-5; the D gene is possibly TRBD1 (6 bases). CDR3 length: 17 amino acids. V gave up 6 bases and J gave up 4 bases, with 22 bases separating them. From germline, CDR1 is MDHEN and CDR2 SYDVKM. The CDR3 nucleotides are TGTGCCAGCAGAAAACCCGGGACACGGGATTCAAATCAGCCCCAGCATTTT. This encodes CASRKPGTRDSNQPQHF.

The chain couples TRBV6-1 to TRBJ2-1; TRBD2 might be the D (6 bases). From germline, CDR1 is MNHNS and CDR2 SASEGT. The CDR3 sequence is 13 residues long. The V and J ends lost 5 bases and 8 bases respectively, with 13 bases between them. The CDR3 region has the DNA TGTGCCAGCAGTAACGAGGGAGGCTATGAGCAGTTCTTC. Protein product: CASSNEGGYEQFF.

This chain joins TRBV13 and TRBJ1-5; TRBD1 agrees at 7 bases. Germline values: CDR1 PRHDT, CDR2 FYEKMQ (reference sequence). The CDR3 sequence is 14 residues long. The trim removed 5 bases at V and 7 bases at J, leaving 8 bases unmatched. Here the CDR3 DNA reads TGTGCCAGCAGCGTTGACAGGGTGAAGCAGCCCCAGCATTTT. Amino acids: CASSVDRVKQPQHF.

V is TRBV7-2 and J is TRBJ2-5; 8 positions agree with TRBD1. Losses at the gene ends were 5 bases for V and 4 bases for J; bases not matched to a gene: 3. This CDR3 spans 13 amino acids. The germline gives CDR1 SGHTA, CDR2 FQGNSA. The CDR3 bases are TGTGCCAGCAGCATACAGGGGGGAGAGACCCAGTACTTC. Translation: CASSIQGGETQYF.

This rearrangement joins TRBV4-2 to TRBJ2-4, with D unclear. There are 15 residues in the CDR3. Germline V gene sequence: CDR1 LGHNA, CDR2 YNFKEQ. V dropped 5 bases and J dropped 1 base, with 12 bases sitting between them. CDR3 loop: CASSGQNLAKNIQYF. CDR3 in DNA: TGTGCCAGCAGCGGCCAGAACCTTGCCAAAAACATTCAGTACTTC.

The rearrangement joins TRBV7-2 to TRBJ2-5, with D perhaps TRBD2 (5 bases). With 4 bases removed from V and 5 bases from J, the gap between germline ends came to 14 bases. CDR1 and CDR2 (germline): SGHTA, FQGNSA. This CDR3 has 14 amino acids. CDR3 coding DNA: TGTGCCAGCAGCTGGAGGTTCGAGAGGGAGACCCAGTACTTC. This encodes CASSWRFERETQYF.

The rearrangement uses TRBV4-1 and TRBJ1-3; D is ambiguous. The CDR3 length is 18 residues. The germline CDR1 and CDR2 sequences are MGHRA and YSYEKL. V was cut by 4 bases and J by 1 base, with 20 bases left in between. In DNA, the CDR3 is TGCGCCAGCAGCCTGAAGTATCCTCCAAGAGGGTCTGGAAACACCATATATTTT. It codes for CASSLKYPPRGSGNTIYF.

The chain couples TRBV28 to TRBJ2-1; TRBD1 aligns across 7 bases. V was pared by 3 bases and J by 7 bases, with 6 bases of the junction left unmatched. The germline gives CDR1 MDHEN, CDR2 SYDVKM. This CDR3 spans 14 amino acids. CDR3 in DNA: TGTGCCAGCAGTTTGCCGACAGGGAGAAATGAGCAGTTCTTC. As protein: CASSLPTGRNEQFF.

The chain has TRBV10-2 and TRBJ1-4, with TRBD1 identical over 9 bases. The CDR3 consists of 13 residues. Germline V gene sequence: CDR1 WSHSY, CDR2 SAAADI. V shed 4 bases, J shed 10 bases, and the junction held 4 bases outside the gene matches. The CDR3 sequence: CASSADRGGKLFF. DNA for the CDR3: TGCGCCAGCAGTGCGGACAGGGGTGGAAAACTGTTTTTT.

V gene TRBV6-1 combines with J gene TRBJ1-5; 9 nucleotides line up with TRBD1. The CDR3 runs to 14 residues. Germline V gene lookup returns CDR1 MNHNS and CDR2 SASEGT. Trimming at V came to 7 bases and at J to 4 bases, leaving 5 bases not matched to a gene. CDR3 protein: CASKGDRENQPQHF. DNA of the CDR3: TGTGCCAGCAAGGGGGACAGGGAAAATCAGCCCCAGCATTTT.

The chain recombines TRBV27 with TRBJ1-6, with 8 bases that match TRBD1. Germline-derived CDR1 and CDR2 are MNHEY and SMNVEV (reference sequence). The V segment lost 6 bases and the J segment 1 base; nucleotides outside the gene matches: 8. The CDR3 totals 17 residues. CDR3 sequence (DNA): TGTGCCAGCAGGGTTACAGGGGGAGAGTCCTATAATTCACCCCTCCACTTT. Amino acid sequence: CASRVTGGESYNSPLHF.

The rearrangement uses TRBV9 and TRBJ2-7, with TRBD2 matching 10 bases. The CDR3 totals 16 residues. Germline CDR1 is SGDLS and CDR2 is YYNGEE. Trimming removed 0 bases from V and 3 bases from J; junction bases left unmatched: 6. The CDR3 is CASSVEAGGLNYEQYF. CDR3 nucleotide sequence: TGTGCCAGCAGCGTAGAAGCGGGGGGGCTAAACTACGAGCAGTACTTC. Based on the CDR3 plus reference TRBV9 and TRBJ2-7, the full variable domain is DSGVTQTPKHLITATGQRVTLRCSPRSGDLSVYWYQQSLDQGLQFLIQYYNGEERAKGNILERFSAQQFPDLHSELNLSSLELGDSALYFCASSVEAGGLNYEQYFGPGTRLTVT.